The 30 T cell receptor beta chains given below trace back to one sample, sequenced in a study of esophageal squamous cell carcinoma under preoperative chemotherapy. Time point of the sample: after preoperative PTX-NDP chemotherapy. One entry per CDR3 protein, called by TCRdb with MiXCR from the PCR reads. The data hold about 19,000 distinct CDR3 sequences, with about 43% observed a single time. This sample was gathered from a patient given preoperative chemotherapy. The receptor source for this set is a human donor with esophageal squamous cell carcinoma. The donor label of this sample is uncertain.

The chain has TRBV12-3 or TRBV12-4 and TRBJ2-4; the D gene is possibly TRBD1 (5 bases). The CDR3 covers 14 residues. The CDR3 nucleotides read TGTGCGGGCAGTTGGGGCCAAGCCAAAGAGATTCAGTACTTC. Translation: CAGSWGQAKEIQYF.

The V call is TRBV7-9, the J call TRBJ2-3, with D uncertain. CDR1 SEHNR and CDR2 FQNEAQ come from the germline V gene (reference sequence). The CDR3 has 12 residues. The ends were cut back, 5 bases at V and 3 bases at J, with 6 bases in the middle. CDR3 loop: CASSPETDTQYF. In nucleotides, the CDR3 is TGTGCCAGCAGCCCAGAAACAGATACGCAGTATTTT.

The V and J genes are TRBV6-1 and TRBJ2-3, with 14 bases fitting TRBD2. V lost 6 bases and J lost 6; bases outside the gene matches: 2. The CDR3 extends over 14 amino acids. Looked up from germline, CDR1 is MNHNS and CDR2 is SASEGT. CDR3 sequence: CASSRTSGRDTQYF. As DNA, the CDR3 is TGTGCCAGCAGCCGGACTAGCGGGAGGGATACGCAGTATTTT.

This clonotype has more than one count but fewer than ten. The rearrangement joins TRBV7-7 to TRBJ1-3, with D maybe TRBD1 (6 bases). V lost 4 bases and J 1 base, leaving 14 bases between the germline ends. CDR3 length equals 16 residues. CDR1 and CDR2 from the germline V gene are SSHAT and FNYEAQ (reference sequence). In nucleotides, the CDR3 is TGTGCCAGCAGCTCCCGACAGGTCACATCTGGAAACACCATATATTTT. The encoded protein is CASSSRQVTSGNTIYF.

The chain couples TRBV6-1 to TRBJ2-5; TRBD2 matches 8 bases. CDR3 length equals 17 residues. V lost 6 bases and J lost 11; bases outside the gene matches: 23. Germline CDR1 MNHNS, CDR2 SASEGT. This CDR3 is CASSPNPTSGLYNEQYF. The CDR3 DNA is TGTGCCAGCAGCCCCAATCCTACTAGCGGCCTGTACAATGAGCAGTACTTC.

Comment on this clonotype: This likely comes from a read error, as the CDR3 has no conserved phenylalanine or tryptophan at its end. The rearrangement joins TRBV6-1 to TRBJ2-5; TRBD1 aligns across 9 bases. Trimming removed 5 bases from V and 5 bases from J; junction bases left unmatched: 3. Germline V gene sequence: CDR1 MNHNS, CDR2 SASEGT. This CDR3 has 13 residues. CDR3 region: CASSRTGDETQYL. The CDR3 DNA follows: TGTGCCAGCAGTCGGACAGGGGATGAGACCCAGTACCTC.

This clonotype was seen a few times. The chain has TRBV7-9 and TRBJ2-5, with D possibly matching TRBD2 (6 bases). This CDR3 contains 15 residues. Looked up from germline, CDR1 is SEHNR and CDR2 is FQNEAQ (reference sequence). Trimming cost V 1 base and J 2 bases, with 11 bases left between them. CDR3 region: CASSLEFGGQETQYF. The CDR3 coding sequence is TGTGCCAGCAGCTTAGAGTTTGGGGGGCAAGAGACCCAGTACTTC.

Within the sample, this clonotype is medium-sized. The chain combines TRBV7-6 with TRBJ2-3; no clear D gene. The germline V and J ends were trimmed by 2 bases and 2 bases, with 11 bases remaining between them. The CDR3 sequence is 15 residues long. Germline V gene sequence: CDR1 SGHVS, CDR2 FNYEAQ. The CDR3: CASSLYGLLTDTQYF. CDR3 DNA sequence: TGTGCCAGCAGCTTATATGGGCTGCTCACAGATACGCAGTATTTT.

This clonotype was seen a single time. The chain carries TRBV7-3 and TRBJ2-1, with TRBD2 identical over 14 bases. The V gene's germline CDR1 is SGHTA and CDR2 FQGTGA. The CDR3 has 16 residues. V shed 5 bases and J 7 bases; nucleotides not matched to a gene: 7. The CDR3 spells CASSLVGTSGSNEQFF. The CDR3 DNA follows: TGTGCCAGCAGCCTAGTGGGGACTAGCGGGAGTAATGAGCAGTTCTTC.

This clonotype was seen a handful of times. The genes are TRBV7-6 and TRBJ2-3; D is unresolved. Germline loops: CDR1 SGHVS, CDR2 FNYEAQ. This CDR3 region has 15 residues. With 0 bases removed from V and 2 bases from J, the gap between germline ends came to 9 bases. The CDR3 nucleotides read TGTGCCAGCAGCTTAGCGCCGGCAGACACAGATACGCAGTATTTT. As protein: CASSLAPADTDTQYF.

This clonotype was recorded a few times. V usage is TRBV7-8 and J usage is TRBJ1-2, with 7 bases matching TRBD1. Germline trimming cut 1 base from V and 0 bases from J; bases unmatched to any gene: 5. The V gene's germline CDR1 is SGHVS and CDR2 FQNEAQ. This CDR3 region has 16 residues. The DNA for the CDR3 is TGTGCCAGCAGCTTAGGGACAGGCGCAGCTAACTATGGCTACACCTTC. Translation: CASSLGTGAANYGYTF.

On this clonotype itself: An end of the junction differs from the germline gene, which may be a read error. The chain carries TRBV7-3 and TRBJ2-3; 9 bases align to TRBD2. The CDR3 loop spans 15 amino acids. The V gene's germline CDR1 is SGHTA and CDR2 FQGTGA. In DNA, the CDR3 is TGTGCCAGCAGCTTGACTAGCGGAGAGGAAGATACCCAGTATTTC. It translates to CASSLTSGEEDTQYF. Variable domain in full (rest from reference TRBV7-3 and TRBJ2-3): GAGVSQTPSNKVTEKGKYVELRCDPISGHTALYWYRQSLGQGPEFLIYFQGTGAADDSGLPNDRFFAVRPEGSVSTLKIQRTERGDSAVYLCASSLTSGEEDTQYFGPGTRLTVL.

The V gene is TRBV7-2, the J gene TRBJ2-5; TRBD2 matches at 11 bases. Gene TRBJ2-7 matches the end of the DNA better, so the J call may be wrong. Germline CDR1 is SGHTA and CDR2 is FQGNSA. The CDR3 is 16 residues long. The CDR3 reads CASSLAATSGNYEQYF. CDR3 sequence (DNA): TGTGCCAGCAGCTTAGCGGCGACTAGCGGGAACTACGAGCAGTACTTC.

This clonotype counts as medium-sized (0.01 to 0.1%). The chain is built from TRBV7-6 and TRBJ2-7; D ambiguous. V shed 5 bases and J shed 4 bases, with 9 bases lying between them. The CDR3 is 12 amino acids. Germline V CDR1 and CDR2: SGHVS, FNYEAQ. CDR3 residues: CASSDDIYEQYF. The CDR3 nucleotides read TGTGCCAGCAGCGATGACATATACGAGCAGTACTTC.

The chain has TRBV10-1 and TRBJ2-5, with 9 bases identical to TRBD1. J gave up 11 bases and V 2 bases, and 12 bases lay outside the gene matches. CDR3 length equals 15 residues. Germline values: CDR1 WNHNN, CDR2 SYGVQD (reference sequence). Here the CDR3 DNA reads TGCGCCAGCAGTGAGGGGGGGACAGGGCGGGATGAGCAGTACTTC. The encoded protein is CASSEGGTGRDEQYF.

V and J are TRBV11-3 and TRBJ2-1; D is undetermined. CDR1 is SGHNT, CDR2 YENEEA, per germline. The CDR3 runs to 13 residues. The V end was cut by 5 bases, the J end by 3 bases, with 8 bases between. The CDR3 loop reads CASSMRGYNEQFF. The CDR3, as DNA: TGTGCCAGCAGCATGCGAGGCTACAATGAGCAGTTCTTC.

V usage is TRBV28 and J usage is TRBJ2-1; a possible D gene is TRBD1 (5 bases). The DNA end favors TRBJ2-5, so the J call may be wrong. Germline assignment: CDR1 MDHEN and CDR2 SYDVKM. The CDR3 runs 15 residues. DNA for the CDR3: TGTGCCAGCGGCAGTTTATTGAACAGGCAAGAGACCCAGTACTTC. It specifies CASGSLLNRQETQYF.

The rearrangement links TRBV6-4 to TRBJ2-1; the D call may be TRBD1 or TRBD2 (5 bases each). The end of the DNA fits TRBJ2-7 better, so the J call may be wrong. Germline CDR1 reads MRHNA; CDR2 reads SNTAGT. This CDR3 contains 15 residues. The CDR3 spells CASSLNGIGENEQYF. CDR3 nucleotide sequence: TGTGCCAGCAGTCTAAATGGGATAGGGGAGAATGAGCAGTACTTC.

The V call is TRBV7-9, the J call TRBJ2-1; D unclear. The CDR3 consists of 16 residues. CDR1 and CDR2 from the germline V gene are SEHNR and FQNEAQ (reference sequence). V lost 1 base, J lost 3 bases, and 13 bases lay in between. CDR3 residues: CASSLVVLGYYNEQFF. Here the CDR3 DNA reads TGTGCCAGCAGCTTAGTTGTTCTAGGGTACTACAATGAGCAGTTCTTC.

The table lists this clonotype with a count of one. A read error is possible here, since a much larger clone lies one base away. The chain has TRBV7-2 and TRBJ2-5; 10 nucleotides align to TRBD2. The DNA end is a closer match to TRBJ2-7, so the J assignment may be wrong. This CDR3 has 14 residues. Germline assignment: CDR1 SGHTA and CDR2 FQGNSA. This CDR3 is CASSRSGGAGEQYF. CDR3 coding DNA: TGTGCCAGCAGCCGGAGCGGGGGGGCCGGCGAGCAGTACTTC.

The rearrangement joins TRBV7-9 to TRBJ2-5, with a weak D call TRBD2 (6 bases). The CDR3 spans 12 residues. V shed 8 bases and J shed 11 bases, with 18 bases lying between them. From germline, CDR1 is SEHNR and CDR2 FQNEAQ (reference sequence). The CDR3 DNA reads TGTGCCAGCCGCGGGACTGCCTGGGAGCAGTACTTC. Translation gives CASRGTAWEQYF.

This clonotype was seen at least ten times. V is TRBV7-2 and J is TRBJ2-1; 7 bases line up with TRBD2. Germline-derived CDR1 and CDR2 are SGHTA and FQGNSA. The CDR3 has 14 amino acids. The J segment lost 10 bases and the V segment lost 6 bases, leaving 12 bases of the junction unmatched. CDR3 sequence: CASRRIAGVGEQFF. CDR3 DNA sequence: TGTGCCAGCAGGAGGATCGCGGGAGTGGGCGAGCAGTTCTTC.

This clonotype has a handful of counts. The chain couples TRBV12-3 or TRBV12-4 to TRBJ2-1, with TRBD1 as a possible D gene (5 bases). The CDR3 length is 15 residues. The germline V and J ends were trimmed by 5 bases and 8 bases, with 19 bases remaining between them. The CDR3 loop is CASSPPPGKGDEQFF. The CDR3 bases are TGTGCCAGCAGTCCGCCCCCAGGGAAGGGCGATGAGCAGTTCTTC.

This chain connects TRBV11-2 to TRBJ2-1; D remains unclear. The CDR3 contains 12 residues. Per germline, CDR1 SGHAT and CDR2 FQNNGV. Trimming removed 4 bases at V and 10 bases at J, with 11 bases between. DNA of the CDR3: TGTGCCAGCAGCTATCGACTTGACGAGCAGTTCTTC. Its translation: CASSYRLDEQFF.

In this sample, this clonotype turned up many times. This chain uses TRBV7-6 with TRBJ2-3, with 10 nucleotides matching TRBD2. The germline V gene encodes CDR1 SGHVS and CDR2 FNYEAQ. J lost 2 bases, V lost 1 base, and 6 bases had no gene match. The CDR3 totals 17 residues. CDR3 protein: CASSLGLAGDTTDTQYF. The CDR3 DNA follows: TGTGCCAGCAGCTTAGGGCTAGCGGGAGATACCACAGATACGCAGTATTTT.

This clonotype has a count of ten or more. The chain uses TRBV11-3 and TRBJ2-7, with 7 bases fitting TRBD2. CDR3 length equals 12 residues. Germline V gene sequence: CDR1 SGHNT, CDR2 YENEEA. V trimming: 6 bases; J trimming: 5 bases; junction bases outside the gene matches: 4. The CDR3 DNA sequence: TGTGCCAGCAGTTTGAGCGGGAACGAGCAGTACTTC. Translation: CASSLSGNEQYF.

For the CDR3, the DNA is TGTGCCAGGGGCAGGTGGGGCAAAGATACGCAGTATTTT. Protein product: CARGRWGKDTQYF. The chain is built from TRBV7-3 and TRBJ2-3, with D maybe TRBD1 (5 bases). Germline V lookup: CDR1 SGHTA, CDR2 FQGTGA. CDR3 size: 13 residues. The V and J ends lost 9 bases and 5 bases respectively, with 15 bases between them. The entire variable domain, with the rest obtained from reference TRBV7-3 and TRBJ2-3, is as follows: GAGVSQTPSNKVTEKGKYVELRCDPISGHTALYWYRQSLGQGPEFLIYFQGTGAADDSGLPNDRFFAVRPEGSVSTLKIQRTERGDSAVYLCARGRWGKDTQYFGPGTRLTVL.

This clonotype was observed a few times. The chain has TRBV5-4 and TRBJ2-6, with D tentatively TRBD2 (5 bases). V gave up 1 base and J gave up 0 bases, with 11 bases separating them. The CDR3 is 17 amino acids. Per germline, CDR1 SGHNT and CDR2 YYREEE (reference sequence). Written as DNA, the CDR3 is TGTGCCAGCAGCTTGCCATCCGGGGACTCTGGGGCCAACGTCCTGACTTTC. Its translation is CASSLPSGDSGANVLTF.

This clonotype was found a few times. The V call is TRBV7-6, the J call TRBJ2-5; a possible D gene is TRBD2 (6 bases). Between the trimmed V and J ends, which lost 4 bases and 2 bases, there was a span of 17 bases. The CDR3 runs 16 residues. The germline V gene has CDR1 SGHVS and CDR2 FNYEAQ. The CDR3 loop reads CASSSDGGLAQETQYF. DNA of the CDR3: TGTGCCAGCAGCTCGGACGGAGGGTTGGCGCAAGAGACCCAGTACTTC.

The gene calls are TRBV12-2 and TRBJ2-3; TRBD1, as called in the table, went unchecked against the DNA. TRBV12-2 is a pseudogene locus. The CDR3 loop spans 15 amino acids. CDR3 protein: CCSSPGQGVTDTQYF. As DNA, the CDR3 is TGTTGCAGCAGCCCGGGACAGGGGGTCACAGATACTCAGTATTTT.